This record covers a single T cell receptor beta chain. Its antigen remains unknown. A second PCR, run for about 6 to 12 cycles, used a sample-barcoded 5' primer plus a J-beta primer mix. Carrying 12 random nucleotides, a template-switch adaptor labeled each individual cDNA molecule. TCRdb called the 5' RACE reads again in MiXCR, with one record for every CDR3 protein. Here the sample spans 1.5 million to 2 million distinct CDR3 sequences, almost 35% being singletons. The sample comes from a study of blood T cells in healthy people across ages. Overall study findings and caveats: PBMCs went unsorted, and a conclusive naive versus antigen-experienced comparison was therefore prevented. One million T cells yielded diversity estimates that were considered underestimates.

Peripheral blood from each donor was collected in a volume of approximately 9.2 milliliters. The TCR sequence derives from a woman aged 30 to 39 in good health. Sequenced sample: blood.

This chain's CDR3 is CASSFRGHNEKLFF. The DNA for the CDR3 is TGTGCCAGCAGTTTCCGGGGCCATAATGAAAAACTGTTTTTT. The chain carries TRBV12-3 or TRBV12-4 and TRBJ1-4; possible D gene TRBD1, 5 bases. V lost 3 bases to trimming and J lost 4 bases, with 9 bases between them. CDR3 length: 14 amino acids.